One sample yielded the 26 T cell receptor beta chains listed below, sequenced in a study of blood T cell repertoires in COVID-19. The table came from immunoSEQ multiplex PCR; TCRdb's copy has only in-frame clones and leaves some out. The data contain 100,000 to 150,000 clones, roughly 90% of them singletons. Sample: peripheral blood. The receptors stem from a man in his 60s with COVID-19, enrolled during active disease.

This clone was recorded once. The chain recombines TRBV5-6 with TRBJ1-5; D is undetermined. The germline V gene has CDR1 SGHDT and CDR2 YYEEEE. The V and J ends lost 1 base and 3 bases respectively, with 2 bases between them. The CDR3 extends over 12 amino acids. This chain's CDR3 is CASSLYNQPQHF. The CDR3 region has the DNA TGTGCCAGCAGCTTGTACAATCAGCCCCAGCATTTT. Variable domain in full (rest from reference TRBV5-6 and TRBJ1-5): DAGVTQSPTHLIKTRGQQVTLRCSPKSGHDTVSWYQQALGQGPQFIFQYYEEEERQRGNFPDRFSGHQFPNYSSELNVNALLLGDSALYLCASSLYNQPQHFGDGTRLSIL.

This chain uses TRBV19 with TRBJ1-1, with a tentative D call TRBD1 (5 bases). The V end was cut by 3 bases, the J end by 0 bases, with 17 bases between. CDR1 and CDR2 from the germline V gene are LNHDA and SQIVND (reference sequence). The CDR3 runs to 17 residues. This chain's CDR3 is CASSIWGDPPMNTEAFF. The CDR3 bases are TGTGCCAGTAGTATTTGGGGGGACCCTCCCATGAACACTGAAGCTTTCTTT. The full variable domain, its missing parts supplied by reference TRBV19 and TRBJ1-1, is DGGITQSPKYLFRKEGQNVTLSCEQNLNHDAMYWYRQDPGQGLRLIYYSQIVNDFQKGDIAEGYSVSREKKESFPLTVTSAQKNPTAFYLCASSIWGDPPMNTEAFFGQGTRLTVV.

CDR3 region: CSARSARGTDTQYF. CDR3 bases: TGCAGCGCTAGATCAGCGAGGGGCACAGATACGCAGTATTTT. This sequence joins TRBV29-1 and TRBJ2-3; TRBD2 is a possible D gene (5 bases). CDR3 length equals 14 residues. V lost 7 bases and J lost 1, with 15 bases in between. Looked up from germline, CDR1 is SQVTM and CDR2 is ANQGSEA.

The V gene is TRBV27, the J gene TRBJ2-1; 7 nucleotides match TRBD2. V trimming: 2 bases; J trimming: 4 bases; junction bases outside the gene matches: 5. Germline V CDR1 and CDR2: MNHEY, SMNVEV (reference sequence). CDR3 length: 15 residues. CDR3 residues: CASSLRSGVYNEQFF. Written as DNA, the CDR3 is TGTGCCAGCAGTTTAAGAAGCGGGGTTTACAATGAGCAGTTCTTC.

The chain uses TRBV27 and TRBJ1-2; D unclear. V lost 9 bases, J lost 4 bases, and 6 bases lay in between. This CDR3 comprises 10 residues. From germline, CDR1 is MNHEY and CDR2 SMNVEV (reference sequence). CDR3 in amino acids: CASPSYGYTF. The CDR3 DNA follows: TGTGCCAGTCCTTCCTATGGCTACACCTTC.

The V gene is TRBV30, the J gene TRBJ1-4, with D unresolved. The CDR3 runs to 13 residues. CDR1 and CDR2 from the germline V gene are GTSNPN and SVGIG (reference sequence). V gave up 2 bases and J gave up 4 bases, with 8 bases separating them. The CDR3: CAWSRGINEKLFF. CDR3 DNA: TGTGCCTGGAGTAGAGGGATTAATGAAAAACTGTTTTTT. The full variable domain, its missing parts supplied by reference TRBV30 and TRBJ1-4, is SQTIHQWPATLVQPVGSPLSLECTVEGTSNPNLYWYRQAAGRGLQLLFYSVGIGQISSEVPQNLSASRPQDRQFILSSKKLLLSDSGFYLCAWSRGINEKLFFGSGTQLSVL.

The chain recombines TRBV4-1 with TRBJ2-2; TRBD2 might be the D (5 bases). With 1 base removed from V and 0 bases from J, the gap between germline ends came to 9 bases. Germline CDR1 reads MGHRA; CDR2 reads YSYEKL. There are 16 residues in the CDR3. The CDR3 DNA reads as TGCGCCAGCAGCCAAGGAGGGAACGCGAACACCGGGGAGCTGTTTTTT. Translation: CASSQGGNANTGELFF.

The chain links TRBV3-1 (or the pseudogene TRBV3-2) to TRBJ2-7; D gene unclear. CDR3 length equals 14 residues. The V end was cut by 0 bases, the J end by 1 base, with 7 bases between. From germline, CDR1 is LGHDT and CDR2 YNNKEL (reference sequence). Here the CDR3 reads CASSQDALSYEQYF. The DNA for the CDR3 is TGTGCCAGCAGCCAAGATGCGCTTTCCTACGAGCAGTACTTC.

This rearrangement joins TRBV7-3 to TRBJ2-7, with TRBD2 matching 11 bases. Germline loops: CDR1 SGHTA, CDR2 FQGTGA. The CDR3 is made up of 13 amino acids. The V segment lost 5 bases and the J segment 6 bases; nucleotides outside the gene matches: 3. The CDR3 DNA reads TGTGCCAGCAGCCTAGGGACTAGCGGCGAGCAGTACTTC. Translating it yields CASSLGTSGEQYF.

The genes are TRBV14 and TRBJ2-3; the match to TRBD2 covers 9 bases. CDR1 SGHDN and CDR2 FVKESK come from the germline V gene. With 6 bases clipped from V and 5 bases from J, the junction kept 6 bases outside the gene matches. This CDR3 contains 14 residues. The chain's CDR3 is CASRVAGARDTQYF. The CDR3 DNA sequence: TGTGCCAGCAGGGTAGCGGGAGCGAGAGATACGCAGTATTTT.

The CDR3 spells CASSQDGTGEYNEQFF. CDR3 coding DNA: TGCGCCAGCAGCCAAGACGGGACAGGGGAATACAATGAGCAGTTCTTC. The gene calls are TRBV4-1 and TRBJ2-1, with 10 bases lining up with TRBD1. CDR1 is MGHRA and CDR2 is YSYEKL in the germline V gene. This CDR3 is 16 amino acids long. V lost 0 bases and J lost 4; bases outside the gene matches: 3.

The rearrangement uses TRBV10-2 and TRBJ1-3; tentative D call: TRBD1 (5 bases). CDR1 and CDR2 from the germline V gene are WSHSY and SAAADI. V was cut by 2 bases and J by 6 bases, with 20 bases left in between. The CDR3 runs to 17 residues. CDR3 in DNA: TGCGCCAGCAGTGAGCCACTCGCCTTAGGGGTTTTAAACACCATATATTTT. Encoded protein: CASSEPLALGVLNTIYF.

The chain joins TRBV28 to TRBJ1-1; 7 positions agree with TRBD1. J was trimmed by 4 bases and V by 4 bases; bases with no gene match: 3. Germline lookup yields CDR1 MDHEN and CDR2 SYDVKM. CDR3 length equals 13 residues. Written as DNA, the CDR3 is TGTGCCAGCAGTTCTCCAGGGGGCACTGAAGCTTTCTTT. Translated, it gives CASSSPGGTEAFF.

This rearrangement joins TRBV9 to TRBJ2-5; 8 bases map to TRBD1. V dropped 2 bases and J dropped 4; count of bases not matched to a gene: 10. CDR1 and CDR2 (germline): SGDLS, YYNGEE. The CDR3 consists of 16 residues. CDR3 sequence (DNA): TGTGCCAGCAGCGTTGGTCGGACAGGGAAAGGAGAGACCCAGTACTTC. This sequence encodes CASSVGRTGKGETQYF. Filled out from reference TRBV9 and TRBJ2-5, the complete variable domain reads DSGVTQTPKHLITATGQRVTLRCSPRSGDLSVYWYQQSLDQGLQFLIQYYNGEERAKGNILERFSAQQFPDLHSELNLSSLELGDSALYFCASSVGRTGKGETQYFGPGTRLLVL.

The chain has TRBV7-2 and TRBJ2-7; a weak D match, TRBD2 (6 bases). Germline V gene data show CDR1 as SGHTA and CDR2 as FQGNSA. CDR3 length: 14 residues. Trimming pared 5 bases from V and 4 bases from J, leaving 15 bases between. DNA of the CDR3: TGTGCCAGCAGCATCGGACTAAACCTTTACGAGCAGTACTTC. Its translation is CASSIGLNLYEQYF.

This chain's CDR3 is CASSLGRAYGELFF. In DNA form, the CDR3 reads TGTGCCAGCAGCCTCGGGAGGGCCTACGGGGAGCTGTTTTTT. The V gene is TRBV7-2, the J gene TRBJ2-2; 8 nucleotides match TRBD2. CDR1 is SGHTA and CDR2 is FQGNSA in the germline V gene. The CDR3 sequence is 14 residues long. The V gene end was trimmed by 5 bases and the J gene end by 7 bases; junction bases not matched to a gene: 6.

This clone was counted a single time. V and J are TRBV5-1 and TRBJ2-1; TRBD2 agrees at 11 bases. CDR1 SGHRS and CDR2 YFSETQ come from the germline V gene. V lost 2 bases and J lost 7; bases outside the gene matches: 5. The CDR3 has 15 amino acids. Here the CDR3 DNA reads TGCGCCAGCAGCTTAGGGCTAGCGGGAGGAAATGAGCAGTTCTTC. It specifies CASSLGLAGGNEQFF.

This chain joins TRBV5-4 and TRBJ2-5; 14 nucleotides align to TRBD2. The CDR3 extends over 16 amino acids. Germline V gene data show CDR1 as SGHNT and CDR2 as YYREEE (reference sequence). The V segment lost 4 bases and the J segment 4 bases; nucleotides outside the gene matches: 6. CDR3 sequence: CASSISGTSGRETQYF. The CDR3 DNA sequence: TGTGCCAGCAGCATCTCCGGGACTAGCGGGAGAGAGACCCAGTACTTC.

This rearrangement joins TRBV11-3 to TRBJ2-1, with D possibly TRBD1 on 5 matching bases. V was clipped by 6 bases and J by 5 bases, with 8 bases between them. CDR3 length: 12 residues. CDR1 SGHNT and CDR2 YENEEA come from the germline V gene. CDR3 in DNA: TGTGCCAGCAGTTGGGGCCACAATGAGCAGTTCTTC. Translating gives CASSWGHNEQFF.

The V gene is TRBV7-8, the J gene TRBJ2-3; D perhaps matches TRBD2 (6 bases). V was cut by 1 base and J by 8 bases, with 25 bases left in between. There are 18 residues in the CDR3. In germline, CDR1 is SGHVS, CDR2 FQNEAQ. The DNA for the CDR3 is TGTGCCAGCAGCTTAGTTGGATCGGGGGAGATCCCATTCATTACGCAGTATTTT. As protein: CASSLVGSGEIPFITQYF.

The gene calls are TRBV10-2 and TRBJ2-7; 9 nucleotides match TRBD2. The CDR3 is 17 amino acids. The ends lost 4 bases at V and 2 bases at J; junction bases unmatched: 12. Germline assignment: CDR1 WSHSY and CDR2 SAAADI. CDR3 nucleotide sequence: TGCGCCAGCAGTGGAATTCGAGGGACTAGCCTTACCTACGAGCAGTACTTC. It yields the protein CASSGIRGTSLTYEQYF.

The CDR3 sequence: CASSPGTSGSYEQYF. CDR3 sequence (DNA): TGTGCCAGCAGCCCAGGGACTAGCGGGAGTTACGAGCAGTACTTC. V gene TRBV27 combines with J gene TRBJ2-7; 14 bases fit TRBD2. V shed 6 bases, J shed 4 bases, and the junction held 5 bases outside the gene matches. Germline V gives CDR1 MNHEY, CDR2 SMNVEV (reference sequence). The CDR3 has 15 residues.

The chain recombines TRBV12-3 or TRBV12-4 with TRBJ1-3; D uncertain. The CDR3 has 11 amino acids. V gave up 2 bases and J gave up 7 bases, with 3 bases separating them. The CDR3: CASSLRNTIYF. Here the CDR3 DNA reads TGTGCCAGCAGTTTACGGAACACCATATATTTT.

The table lists this clone with a few counts. The J gene is TRBJ1-2, the V gene TRBV19, with 7 positions matching TRBD1. The V gene end was trimmed by 7 bases and the J gene end by 4 bases; junction bases not matched to a gene: 6. Germline loops: CDR1 LNHDA, CDR2 SQIVND (reference sequence). This CDR3 contains 13 residues. CDR3: CASTGTAVYGYTF. DNA for the CDR3: TGTGCCAGTACCGGGACAGCTGTCTATGGCTACACCTTC. The variable domain in full, with the rest retrieved from reference TRBV19 and TRBJ1-2, is DGGITQSPKYLFRKEGQNVTLSCEQNLNHDAMYWYRQDPGQGLRLIYYSQIVNDFQKGDIAEGYSVSREKKESFPLTVTSAQKNPTAFYLCASTGTAVYGYTFGSGTRLTVV.

This clone was seen a handful of times. The rearrangement links TRBV28 to TRBJ1-5; 10 bases are shared with TRBD1. Germline trimming cut 8 bases from V and 0 bases from J; bases unmatched to any gene: 13. The CDR3 sequence is 18 residues long. The V gene's germline CDR1 is MDHEN and CDR2 SYDVKM. Here the CDR3 DNA reads TGTGCCAGCCGGACCGGGACAGGGGCCGGGGATAGCAATCAGCCCCAGCATTTT. Amino acid sequence: CASRTGTGAGDSNQPQHF.

The table lists this clone with a count of one. The genes are TRBV3-1 (or the pseudogene TRBV3-2) and TRBJ2-3, with a possible D match to TRBD2 (6 bases). Germline values: CDR1 LGHDT, CDR2 YNNKEL (reference sequence). V shed 1 base and J shed 5 bases, with 10 bases lying between them. The CDR3 consists of 14 residues. CDR3 residues: CASSQAGARDTQYF. In nucleotides, the CDR3 is TGTGCCAGCAGCCAAGCGGGAGCTAGAGATACGCAGTATTTT.